This TCR beta chain was sequenced during a study of identical twins. Regarding the study as a whole: Twins showed weaker excess sharing in their beta out-of-frame sequences.

This clonotype occurred a few times. The target antigen is unknown. Each donor (without exception) was a healthy Caucasian. A single record per CDR3 protein comes from TCRdb applying MiXCR to the 5' RACE reads. Of some 1,700,000 distinct CDR3 sequences listed, 32% are singletons. This CDR3 is built from 16 residues. V lost 4 bases, J lost 7 bases, and 10 bases stayed unmatched. CDR1 is KGHSH, CDR2 LQKENI, per germline. The TCR originated in a newborn girl in good health. This chain links TRBV18 with TRBJ1-6; 7 bases are shared with TRBD1. The source material was cord blood. The CDR3 is CASSLTGDGRNSPLHF. CDR3 coding DNA: TGTGCCAGCTCACTTACAGGGGACGGACGAAATTCACCCCTCCACTTT.